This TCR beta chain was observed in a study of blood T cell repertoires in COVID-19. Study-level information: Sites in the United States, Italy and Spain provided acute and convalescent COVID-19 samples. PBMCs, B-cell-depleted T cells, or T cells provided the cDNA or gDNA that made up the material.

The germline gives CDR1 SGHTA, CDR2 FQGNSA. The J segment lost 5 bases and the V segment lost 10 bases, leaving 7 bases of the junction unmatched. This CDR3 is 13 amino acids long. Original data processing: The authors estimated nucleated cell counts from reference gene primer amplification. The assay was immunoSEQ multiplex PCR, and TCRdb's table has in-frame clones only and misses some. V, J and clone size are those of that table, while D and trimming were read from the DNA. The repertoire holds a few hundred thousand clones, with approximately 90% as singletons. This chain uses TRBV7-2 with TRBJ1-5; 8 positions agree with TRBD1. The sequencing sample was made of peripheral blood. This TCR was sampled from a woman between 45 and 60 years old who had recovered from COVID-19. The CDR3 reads CATSPDRDQPQHF. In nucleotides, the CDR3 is TGTGCCACGTCCCCGGACAGGGATCAGCCCCAGCATTTT.